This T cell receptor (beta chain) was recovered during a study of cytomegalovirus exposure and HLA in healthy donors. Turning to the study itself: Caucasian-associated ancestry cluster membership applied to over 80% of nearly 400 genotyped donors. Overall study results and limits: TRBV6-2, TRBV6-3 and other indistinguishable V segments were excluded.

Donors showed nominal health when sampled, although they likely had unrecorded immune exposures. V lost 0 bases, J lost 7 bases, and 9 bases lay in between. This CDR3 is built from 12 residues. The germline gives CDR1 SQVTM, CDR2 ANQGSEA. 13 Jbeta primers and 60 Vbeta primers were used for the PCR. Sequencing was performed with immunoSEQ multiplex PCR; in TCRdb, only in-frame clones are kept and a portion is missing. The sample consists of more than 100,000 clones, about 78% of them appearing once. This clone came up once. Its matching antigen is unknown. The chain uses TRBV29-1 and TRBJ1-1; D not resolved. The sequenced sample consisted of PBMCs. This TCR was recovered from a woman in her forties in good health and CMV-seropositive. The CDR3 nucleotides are TGCAGCGTTGAAGATACGGGTTATGAAGCTTTCTTT. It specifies CSVEDTGYEAFF. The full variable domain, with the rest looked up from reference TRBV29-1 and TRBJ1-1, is SAVISQKPSRDICQRGTSLTIQCQVDSQVTMMFWYRQQPGQSLTLIATANQGSEATYESGFVIDKFPISRPNLTFSTLTVSNMSPEDSSIYLCSVEDTGYEAFFGQGTRLTVV.